This T cell receptor beta chain was documented in a study of T cell responses to AZD1222 COVID-19 vaccine (dated by TCRdb to about 2021). For context, the study as a whole: AZD1222 recipients given second doses at about 4 weeks or at about 12 weeks were pooled, since spike-specific TCR depth and breadth were not found to differ between the two schedules. A total of just over 230 trial participants underwent TCR sequencing, of whom around 210 had received two doses of AZD1222 and about 25 had received two doses of the MenACWY control vaccine. Trial participants were enrolled by age into 18-55, 56-69 and 70-plus year subgroups, with approximately 150, 28 and 58 TCR-sequenced participants respectively.

The germline V gene (reference sequence) sets CDR1 to SEHNR and CDR2 to FQNEAQ. Taken from cysteine to phenylalanine, the CDR3 has 15 residues. The entry retains the CDR3 DNA only, 45 bases that are in frame from base 1. V and J are trimmed by 5 bases and 8 bases, and the gene matches miss 7 bases of the junction. Interpreted using the paper, the time point label stands for: baseline before first vaccination. Samples from vaccinated people were obtained from the UK trials COV001 and COV002, which included a single-blind randomized controlled phase 2/3 trial of AZD1222 (ChAdOx1 nCoV-19) in healthy adults. For TCRbeta chain sequencing, PBMC samples from trial participants were taken at day 0 and at day 28 after the second dose. Points the paper makes about the study in general: Because no day 14 peak-response samples were available, repertoires were characterized only after the peak T cell response. Conclusions about previously exposed vaccinees are limited, since just a handful of AZD1222 recipients were seropositive for SARS-CoV-2 at baseline. Most participants were white British and females outnumbered males, and the authors suggested that clonal diversity may have been underestimated. After two AZD1222 doses, both the breadth and the depth of spike-specific TCRs were significantly higher than at day 0 and than in MenACWY recipients. The whole spike protein was spanned by vaccine-associated CD4 TCRs, and dominant responses were seen in regions 160-218 and 743-854. Reportedly, almost half of the unique spike-specific TCRs recognized epitopes lying outside the regions that are mutated in the B.1.351 and B.1.1.7 variants. In the small 56-69-year group, the increase in depth fell short of significance, most likely because of low power.

To note about this clone: Its antigen remains undetermined. Nothing much larger sits one base from this clone, and base qualities are not available.

The CDR3 regions of human TCRbeta chains were analyzed by immunosequencing. In the original analysis: TCRs in the repertoires were compared against a reference library of SARS-CoV-2-specific TCRs that had been generated with the MIRA antigen-specificity platform. Breadth was defined as the fraction of unique TCRs that were SARS-CoV-2-associated. Depth was defined as the fraction of total T cells that were SARS-CoV-2-associated. Using the MIRA data, each spike-specific TCR was mapped to the spike region that the TCR reacts to and placed in a CD4 or CD8 class. Log10-transformed breadth and depth values were compared by one-way ANOVA with Sidak's multiple comparisons tests. TCRdb took over this immuneACCESS table, retaining in-frame rearrangements with V and J assigned. Such tables are incomplete; in checked studies, under half of the missing clones stem from an unresolved V gene, and the remainder is unexplained. V and J calls plus clone size are reproduced from that table; the DNA served to infer D and trimming. The sample yields about 140,000 clones; roughly 92% were counted once. The leading ten clones occupy approximately 4.8% of the sample.

The sequence derives from an adult in good health. The chain is assembled from TRBV7-9 and TRBJ1-6; 9 middle bases align to TRBD1. The material was peripheral blood, obtained on day 0 of AZD1222 vaccination. The CDR3 amino acid sequence is: CASSLRQGGDSPLHF. The nucleotide sequence is TGTGCCAGCAGCCTGAGACAGGGGGGTGATTCACCCCTCCACTTT. With the rest looked up from the reference TRBV7-9 and TRBJ1-6 genes rather than sequenced, the full variable domain is DTGVSQNPRHKITKRGQNVTFRCDPISEHNRLYWYRQTLGQGPEFLTYFQNEAQLEKSRLLSDRFSAERPKGSFSTLEIQRTEQGDSAMYLCASSLRQGGDSPLHFGNGTRLTVT.